The 2 T cell receptor beta chains given below trace back to one sample, sequenced in a study of T cells after yellow fever vaccination. MiXCR, run by TCRdb on the 5' RACE reads, gives a single entry per CDR3 protein. In the table there are almost 600,000 distinct CDR3 sequences, around an eighth of which are singletons. Sample: PBMCs, taken on the day of the yellow fever booster vaccination. These TCRs come from a young man who received the YFV17D yellow fever vaccine.

The chain employs TRBV6-1 and TRBJ2-3; D not certain. The CDR3 length is 14 residues. Trimming stripped 6 bases from V and 3 bases from J, with 13 bases between. Germline V gives CDR1 MNHNS, CDR2 SASEGT. In DNA, the CDR3 is TGTGCCAGCAGCGGATCTTTTGGGACAGATACGCAGTATTTT. This sequence encodes CASSGSFGTDTQYF.

The chain joins TRBV7-8 to TRBJ1-1; a weak D match, TRBD1 (6 bases). This CDR3 has 15 residues. V was cut by 2 bases and J by 0 bases, with 10 bases left in between. Germline CDR1 reads SGHVS; CDR2 reads FQNEAQ. Here the CDR3 DNA reads TGTGCCAGCAGCTTATTCGGACAGTTGAACACTGAAGCTTTCTTT. Encoded protein: CASSLFGQLNTEAFF.